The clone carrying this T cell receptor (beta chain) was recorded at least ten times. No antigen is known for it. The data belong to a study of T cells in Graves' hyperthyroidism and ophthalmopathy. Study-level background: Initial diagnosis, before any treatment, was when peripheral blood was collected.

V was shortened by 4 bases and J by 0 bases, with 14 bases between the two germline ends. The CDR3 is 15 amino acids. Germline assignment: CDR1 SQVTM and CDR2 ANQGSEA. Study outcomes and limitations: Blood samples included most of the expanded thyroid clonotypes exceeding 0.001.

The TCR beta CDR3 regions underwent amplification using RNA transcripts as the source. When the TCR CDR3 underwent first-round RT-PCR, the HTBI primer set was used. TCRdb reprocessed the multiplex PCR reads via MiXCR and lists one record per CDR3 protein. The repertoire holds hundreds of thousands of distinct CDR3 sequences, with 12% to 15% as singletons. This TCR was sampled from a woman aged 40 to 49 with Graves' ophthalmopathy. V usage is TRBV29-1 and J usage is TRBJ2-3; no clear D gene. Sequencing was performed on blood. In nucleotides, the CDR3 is TGCAGCGTTGCGGATCGTTTGGCGAGCACAGATACGCAGTATTTT. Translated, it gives CSVADRLASTDTQYF.